This T cell receptor beta chain is drawn from a study of T cell responses to AZD1222 COVID-19 vaccine (dated by TCRdb to the early 2020s). Notes on the research overall: Because spike-specific TCR depth and breadth did not differ between the two schedules, AZD1222 recipients who got a second dose at roughly 4 weeks were pooled with those who got a second dose at roughly 12 weeks. Trial participants were enrolled by age into subgroups of 18-55, 56-69 and 70-plus years, and about 150, 27 and 61 TCR-sequenced participants, respectively, were included in these subgroups. A total of around 240 trial participants underwent TCR sequencing, of whom nearly 210 had received two doses of AZD1222 and some 25 had received two doses of the MenACWY control vaccine.

Per the publication, the time point label means: baseline before first vaccination. Vaccinee samples were obtained from the UK trials COV001 and COV002, which included a single-blind randomized controlled phase 2/3 trial of AZD1222 (ChAdOx1 nCoV-19) in healthy adults. Trial participant PBMC samples were collected at day 0 and day 28 after the second dose for TCRbeta chain sequencing. Here is what the overall study found, with its caveats: Reportedly, close to half of the unique spike-specific TCRs recognized epitopes lying outside the regions that are mutated in the B.1.351 and B.1.1.7 variants. Most participants were white British and females outnumbered males, and the authors suggested that clonal diversity may have been underestimated. The whole spike protein was spanned by vaccine-associated CD4 TCRs, and dominant responses were seen in regions 160-218 and 743-854. Only 5 to 7 AZD1222 recipients were SARS-CoV-2 seropositive at baseline, limiting conclusions about previously exposed vaccinees. Because no day 14 peak-response samples were available, the repertoires could be characterized only after the peak T cell response. The 56-69-year group was small, and its depth increase did not reach significance, likely because of low power. After two AZD1222 doses, both the breadth and the depth of spike-specific TCRs were significantly higher than at day 0 and than in MenACWY recipients.

The CDR3 regions of human TCRbeta chains were subjected to immunosequencing. Turning to the authors' computational methods: Repertoire TCRs were checked for matches against a reference library of SARS-CoV-2-specific TCRs that had been generated using the MIRA antigen-specificity platform. Breadth was defined as the fraction of unique TCRs that were SARS-CoV-2-associated, and depth was defined as the fraction of total T cells that were SARS-CoV-2-associated. Using the MIRA data, each spike-specific TCR was assigned both to the spike region to which the TCR was reactive and to a CD4 or CD8 class. Log10-transformed breadth and depth values were compared by one-way ANOVA with Sidak's multiple comparisons tests. Here the immuneACCESS table is served through TCRdb, limited to in-frame sequences with V and J called. Missing clones are a known gap in these copies; in checked studies unresolved V genes cover under half, and the rest lacks a known reason. The V and J calls and clone size are taken from that table; D and trimming were inferred from the DNA. The sample table contains more than 150,000 clones; only one count was recorded for 75% to 90% of them. About 6% of the sample comes from the top ten.

Including cysteine and phenylalanine, the CDR3 has 17 amino acids. Only the CDR3 region is kept as DNA, spanning 51 bases read in frame from base 1. Notes on this clone: The antigen it binds to is not known. Base quality data are lacking; no much larger clone is found one base away.

This sequence was found in an adult in good health. The receptor chain draws on TRBV21-1 and TRBJ2-1; the DNA was not compared with TRBD1, the D call given in the table. TRBV21-1 is tagged as a pseudogene. The sample was peripheral blood, taken on day 0 of AZD1222 vaccination. The encoded CDR3 is CASRDRGRLISYNEQFF. The DNA is TGTGCCAGCCGGGACAGGGGGCGATTAATCTCCTACAATGAGCAGTTCTTC.